Each of the 22 T cell receptor beta chains below was sequenced from the same sample in a study of T cell changes during pregnancy in multiple sclerosis. The assay was immunoSEQ multiplex PCR, and TCRdb's table has in-frame clones only and misses some. Among 25,000 to 35,000 clones listed, more than 80% were seen once. The sequences come from CD8+ T cells from peripheral blood mononuclear cells, collected before pregnancy. The origin of the receptors is a female donor with multiple sclerosis, enrolled in a pregnancy study.

This sequence joins TRBV9 and TRBJ2-7; 8 bases align to TRBD1. Losses at the gene ends were 3 bases for V and 1 base for J; bases not matched to a gene: 9. Germline CDR1 and CDR2: SGDLS and YYNGEE. This CDR3 has 16 amino acids. DNA for the CDR3: TGTGCCAGCAGCGCCAACTCCGGGACAGGATCCTACGAGCAGTACTTC. Protein: CASSANSGTGSYEQYF. The whole variable domain, filled in from reference TRBV9 and TRBJ2-7, reads DSGVTQTPKHLITATGQRVTLRCSPRSGDLSVYWYQQSLDQGLQFLIQYYNGEERAKGNILERFSAQQFPDLHSELNLSSLELGDSALYFCASSANSGTGSYEQYFGPGTRLTVT.

This rearrangement joins TRBV28 to TRBJ2-7; unclear D gene. With 5 bases removed from V and 6 bases from J, the gap between germline ends came to 20 bases. Germline CDR1 MDHEN, CDR2 SYDVKM. The length of the CDR3 is 15 residues. In nucleotides, the CDR3 is TGTGCCAGCAGTCCCACCAGCCGTACAGTTTCCGAGCAGTACTTC. Its protein product is CASSPTSRTVSEQYF.

DNA for the CDR3: TGTGCCAGCAGTTTGTTTCGACTAGCGGGGGCGAACACCGGGGAGCTGTTTTTT. Its translation is CASSLFRLAGANTGELFF. This chain links TRBV27 with TRBJ2-2, with 12 bases fitting TRBD2. Germline V gene data show CDR1 as MNHEY and CDR2 as SMNVEV (reference sequence). V lost 3 bases to trimming and J lost 0 bases; unmatched junction nucleotides: 5. The CDR3 runs 18 residues.

The gene calls are TRBV4-3 and TRBJ1-2; 7 bases match TRBD1. The CDR3 runs 17 residues. The junction had 9 bases not matched to a gene; V was cut back by 0 bases and J by 2 bases. CDR1 and CDR2 from the germline V gene are LGHNA and YSLEER. CDR3 sequence: CASSQDPGQGVNYGYTF. The DNA of the CDR3 is TGCGCCAGCAGCCAAGATCCCGGGCAGGGGGTGAACTATGGCTACACCTTC.

The CDR3 reads CASRDGYNEQFF. The CDR3 DNA is TGCGCCAGCCGAGACGGGTACAATGAGCAGTTCTTC. The V call is TRBV4-1, the J call TRBJ2-1; no definite D call. The CDR3 extends over 12 amino acids. Trimming stripped 8 bases from V and 4 bases from J, with 9 bases between. CDR1 and CDR2 (germline): MGHRA, YSYEKL.

This chain links TRBV5-4 with TRBJ2-4; 8 nucleotides agree with TRBD1. The CDR3 spans 20 residues. CDR1 and CDR2 from the germline V gene are SGHNT and YYREEE (reference sequence). The V gene end was trimmed by 3 bases and the J gene end by 0 bases; junction bases not matched to a gene: 17. DNA for the CDR3: TGTGCCAGCAGCTGGGAGACAGGGGCCAAGAAGGGACTAGCCAAAAACATTCAGTACTTC. Its protein product is CASSWETGAKKGLAKNIQYF. Filled out from reference TRBV5-4 and TRBJ2-4, the complete variable domain reads ETGVTQSPTHLIKTRGQQVTLRCSSQSGHNTVSWYQQALGQGPQFIFQYYREEENGRGNFPPRFSGLQFPNYSSELNVNALELDDSALYLCASSWETGAKKGLAKNIQYFGAGTRLSVL.

CDR3 in amino acids: CASSGQDYTF. CDR3 DNA sequence: TGTGCCAGCAGCGGACAGGACTACACCTTC. This chain links TRBV9 with TRBJ1-2; D might be TRBD1 (6 bases). The length of the CDR3 is 10 residues. Germline CDR1 and CDR2: SGDLS and YYNGEE. Trimming took 3 bases from V and 10 from J, leaving 7 bases between them.

V usage is TRBV13 and J usage is TRBJ1-1, with D hard to call. The CDR3 totals 13 residues. Looked up from germline, CDR1 is PRHDT and CDR2 is FYEKMQ (reference sequence). V was pared by 0 bases and J by 4 bases, with 6 bases between. The DNA for the CDR3 is TGTGCCAGCAGCTTAGGCGGAGCCACTGAAGCTTTCTTT. Protein: CASSLGGATEAFF.

As regards this clone: One end of the junction varies from germline; a read error may be responsible. Additional DNA sequences in this sample encode the identical CDR3. The chain combines TRBV28 with TRBJ1-3, with TRBD1 matching 8 bases. Germline V lookup: CDR1 MDHEN, CDR2 SYDVKM. This CDR3 has 13 residues. Here the CDR3 DNA reads TGTGCCATCACAGGGGGATCAGGAAACACTATATATTTT. This gives the protein CAITGGSGNTIYF.

The chain links TRBV14 to TRBJ1-1, with 9 nucleotides matching TRBD1. V was pared by 3 bases and J by 10 bases, with 12 bases of the junction left unmatched. Germline values: CDR1 SGHDN, CDR2 FVKESK. CDR3 length: 15 residues. CDR3 sequence reads: CASSQAGQGPLGAFF. The CDR3 DNA is TGTGCCAGCAGCCAGGCCGGACAGGGGCCGCTCGGAGCTTTCTTT.

CDR3 bases: TGTGCCAGCACCCAGCGGGGGGTCAACGTAGCCGGGGAGCTGTTTTTT. This codes for CASTQRGVNVAGELFF. The V gene is TRBV7-9, the J gene TRBJ2-2; 9 bases agree with TRBD2. J gave up 6 bases and V 7 bases, and 12 bases lay outside the gene matches. Germline V gives CDR1 SEHNR, CDR2 FQNEAQ (reference sequence). The CDR3 is 16 amino acids.

The chain employs TRBV13 and TRBJ1-4; 8 bases align to TRBD1. V gave up 3 bases and J gave up 7 bases; unmatched junction bases: 4. CDR3 size: 14 residues. Germline CDR1 and CDR2: PRHDT and FYEKMQ (reference sequence). In nucleotides, the CDR3 is TGTGCCAGCAGCTTCGCACAGGGGGGTGAAAAACTGTTTTTT. It is translated as CASSFAQGGEKLFF.

This chain links TRBV4-2 with TRBJ2-6; D not resolved. Per the germline V gene, CDR1 is LGHNA and CDR2 is YNFKEQ. Trimming stripped 0 bases from V and 0 bases from J, with 6 bases between. CDR3 length: 16 amino acids. This CDR3 reads CASSQDGTSGANVLTF. The CDR3 DNA sequence: TGTGCCAGCAGCCAAGATGGCACCTCTGGGGCCAACGTCCTGACTTTC.

The chain employs TRBV10-3 and TRBJ1-1; weak D call: TRBD1 (6 bases). The CDR3 extends over 15 amino acids. Germline values: CDR1 ENHRY, CDR2 SYGVKD. V gave up 5 bases and J gave up 0 bases, with 13 bases separating them. Written as DNA, the CDR3 is TGTGCCATCAGTAACCTGGACAGCATGAACACTGAAGCTTTCTTT. Its translation: CAISNLDSMNTEAFF.

V gene TRBV25-1 combines with J gene TRBJ1-5; no reliable D call. From germline, CDR1 is MGHDK and CDR2 SYGVNS. V was clipped by 1 base and J by 2 bases, with 12 bases between them. This CDR3 is 16 amino acids long. The CDR3 DNA reads TGTGCCAGCAGTGAATCGAGGGCCGCGGGCAATCAGCCCCAGCATTTT. Protein: CASSESRAAGNQPQHF.

The chain uses TRBV7-2 and TRBJ1-2; D ambiguous. V lost 3 bases and J 2 bases, leaving 13 bases between the germline ends. The CDR3 covers 15 residues. CDR1 is SGHTA and CDR2 is FQGNSA in the germline V gene. The CDR3, as DNA: TGTGCCAGCAGCTTTGCCCCCGGCAGGAACTATGGCTACACCTTC. This gives the protein CASSFAPGRNYGYTF.

This clone has just one count. The chain links TRBV19 to TRBJ1-1; D is unclear. The CDR3 length is 13 residues. Germline CDR1 and CDR2: LNHDA and SQIVND (reference sequence). Deletions cut 5 bases from V and 0 bases from J, with 7 bases between. CDR3 sequence: CASSDSLNTEAFF. CDR3 bases: TGTGCCAGTAGTGACTCGCTGAACACTGAAGCTTTCTTT.

This sequence joins TRBV7-6 and TRBJ1-2, with 9 bases identical to TRBD1. Trimming removed 4 bases from V and 3 bases from J; junction bases left unmatched: 9. This CDR3 spans 16 amino acids. Germline lookup yields CDR1 SGHVS and CDR2 FNYEAQ. CDR3 nucleotides: TGTGCCAGCAGCTCCCGTCCGGGACAGGGCCACTATGGCTACACCTTC. The encoded protein is CASSSRPGQGHYGYTF.

The chain joins TRBV6-5 to TRBJ2-2; D remains ambiguous. V lost 0 bases and J 2 bases, leaving 7 bases between the germline ends. CDR1 and CDR2 from the germline V gene are MNHEY and SVGAGI. The CDR3 has 15 residues. The CDR3 sequence: CASSYSPSNTGELFF. The CDR3 nucleotides read TGTGCCAGCAGTTACTCCCCTTCTAACACCGGGGAGCTGTTTTTT.

The rearrangement uses TRBV28 and TRBJ1-2, with a possible D match to TRBD1 (5 bases). The CDR3 extends over 12 amino acids. Germline CDR1 reads MDHEN; CDR2 reads SYDVKM. V lost 3 bases, J lost 8 bases, and 10 bases lay in between. Written as DNA, the CDR3 is TGTGCCAGCAGTTTTCCCAGGGAAGGCTACACCTTC. Translating it yields CASSFPREGYTF.

This sequence joins TRBV28 and TRBJ1-5, with D possibly being TRBD1 (6 bases). CDR1 is MDHEN and CDR2 is SYDVKM in the germline V gene. The CDR3 spans 15 residues. V lost 5 bases, J lost 0 bases, and 11 bases lay in between. Here the CDR3 reads CASSGQPYSNQPQHF. The CDR3 bases are TGTGCCAGCAGTGGACAGCCGTATAGCAATCAGCCCCAGCATTTT.

The chain carries TRBV7-3 and TRBJ2-2; 9 bases agree with TRBD1. This CDR3 comprises 17 residues. V was pared by 5 bases and J by 4 bases, with 11 bases of the junction left unmatched. Germline CDR1 is SGHTA and CDR2 is FQGTGA. The CDR3 DNA reads TGTGCCAGCAGCGGTGATTGGGACAGGGCAGGCACCGGGGAGCTGTTTTTT. As protein: CASSGDWDRAGTGELFF.